This TCR beta chain stems from a study of T cells in Graves' hyperthyroidism and ophthalmopathy. V gave up 3 bases and J gave up 8 bases, with 10 bases separating them. This CDR3 comprises 12 residues. The germline V gene encodes CDR1 DFQATT and CDR2 SNEGSKA (reference sequence). TCR beta CDR3 regions were amplified from RNA. The primer set for the first-round RT-PCR of the TCR CDR3 was HTBI. Via MiXCR, TCRdb re-called the multiplex PCR reads, giving one row per CDR3 protein. In the table there are about 360,000 distinct CDR3 sequences, about 13% of which are singletons. At least ten counts were recorded for this clonotype.

Input material: blood. The source of this sequence is a woman aged 18-35 years with Graves' hyperthyroidism. The chain couples TRBV20-1 to TRBJ1-4; possibly TRBD1 for D (6 bases). The CDR3 spells CSARAGVEKLFF. CDR3 bases: TGCAGTGCTAGGGCAGGGGTCGAAAAACTGTTTTTT.